The 3 T cell receptor beta chains listed next were all sequenced from one sample in a study of blood T cell repertoires in COVID-19. Profiling relied on immunoSEQ multiplex PCR, and the TCRdb table lists in-frame clones only, not all of them. The table records under 200,000 clones, around four fifths of them present only once. The specimen sequenced was peripheral blood. The receptors here all came from a woman of 80 years or more with COVID-19, enrolled during active disease.

J is TRBJ1-2 and V is TRBV19; D remains unclear. The CDR3 extends over 13 amino acids. V gave up 5 bases and J gave up 1 base, with 8 bases separating them. Per the germline V gene, CDR1 is LNHDA and CDR2 is SQIVND (reference sequence). Here the CDR3 reads CASSPQINYGYTF. CDR3 DNA: TGTGCCAGTAGTCCACAAATTAACTATGGCTACACCTTC.

This chain's CDR3 is CATADREGSINSPLHF. CDR3 DNA sequence: TGTGCCACCGCCGACAGGGAAGGTTCCATAAATTCACCCCTCCACTTT. The genes are TRBV7-9 and TRBJ1-6; 7 bases are shared with TRBD1. The germline V gene has CDR1 SEHNR and CDR2 FQNEAQ (reference sequence). The V segment lost 10 bases and the J segment 7 bases; nucleotides outside the gene matches: 16. The CDR3 runs to 16 residues. The variable domain in full, with the rest retrieved from reference TRBV7-9 and TRBJ1-6, is DTGVSQNPRHKITKRGQNVTFRCDPISEHNRLYWYRQTLGQGPEFLTYFQNEAQLEKSRLLSDRFSAERPKGSFSTLEIQRTEQGDSAMYLCATADREGSINSPLHFGNGTRLTVT.

V is TRBV5-4 and J is TRBJ1-2, with TRBD1 as a possible D gene (6 bases). Trimming took 2 bases from V and 8 from J, leaving 19 bases between them. Germline CDR1 and CDR2: SGHNT and YYREEE (reference sequence). The CDR3 has 15 amino acids. CDR3 in DNA: TGTGCCAGCAGCTTTATGAGTATCAGGGGATCGGGCTACACCTTC. Its protein is CASSFMSIRGSGYTF.